The 30 T cell receptor beta chains listed next were all sequenced from one sample in a study of T cell clonality in common variable immunodeficiency (dated by TCRdb to about 2015). The library was built by means of the immunoSEQ multiplex PCR assay. TCRdb retrieved this table from immuneACCESS and kept in-frame rearrangements only. Not all clones are present; in checked studies, unresolved V genes account for under half, and no reason is known for the remainder. The sample counts 42,000 or so clones, each observed more than once. The ten largest clones represent approximately 2% of the sample. The sequenced material came from peripheral blood mononuclear cells. These receptors came from a person aged 18 to 70 in good health.

This clone was seen at least ten times. The DNA read from the CDR3 is TGTGCCAGCAGCCCTTACACGACCGGGACAGGTTCCTACGAG. Protein sequence: CASSPYTTGTGSYE. The complete CDR3 sequence is CASSPYTTGTGSYEQYF. V gene TRBV4-2 combines with J gene TRBJ2-7; the match to TRBD1 covers 8 bases. The CDR3 end falls 3 residues outside the read, so it is completed with the germline J gene. V shed 4 bases and J 1 base; nucleotides not matched to a gene: 12. Germline CDR1 and CDR2: LGHNA and YNFKEQ. The CDR3 extends over 17 amino acids.

This clone was seen many times. The sequenced fragment ends 3 residues before the CDR3 boundary, so the rest is inferred from the germline J gene. The V gene is TRBV7-1, the J gene TRBJ2-3; 10 nucleotides align to TRBD2. TRBV7-1 is designated an ORF whose function remains uncertain. Trimming removed 3 bases from V and 2 bases from J; junction bases left unmatched: 23. This CDR3 has 22 amino acids. CDR3 loop: CASSSLPIERGGRITYTDTQYF. Partial CDR3 DNA: TGTGCCAGCAGCTCCCTTCCCATCGAGCGGGGGGGGAGAATTACATACACAGATACG.

This clone was counted at least ten times. The read ends 3 residues early relative to the CDR3; the germline J gene fills the gap. The chain combines TRBV5-1 with TRBJ2-7; D is unresolved. The CDR3 consists of 13 residues. Trimming pared 2 bases from V and 2 bases from J, leaving 8 bases between. In germline, CDR1 is SGHRS, CDR2 YFSETQ. The part of the CDR3 DNA that was read is TGCGCCAGCAGCTTATCCAGTACCTACGAG. Residues: CASSLSSTYE. The whole CDR3 sequence reads CASSLSSTYEQYF.

This clone was seen ten or more times. Read coverage stops 3 residues before the CDR3 terminus; the germline J gene supplies the remainder. V gene TRBV10-1 combines with J gene TRBJ2-2; TRBD2 aligns across 9 bases. The CDR3 spans 14 residues. Germline CDR1 is WNHNN and CDR2 is SYGVQD (reference sequence). Losses at the gene ends were 8 bases for V and 2 bases for J; bases not matched to a gene: 3. The covered CDR3 bases are TGCGCCAGCTCTAGCGGGGTTAACACCGGGGAG. This gives the protein CASSSGVNTGE. The entire CDR3 sequence reads CASSSGVNTGELFF.

A word on this clone: The DNA ends 3 residues before the CDR3 does, and the rest of the CDR3 is filled in from the germline J gene. The V and J genes are TRBV30 and TRBJ2-4; 10 nucleotides line up with TRBD1. The CDR3 loop spans 13 amino acids. Germline CDR1 and CDR2: GTSNPN and SVGIG (reference sequence). The CDR3 spells CAWSGQGARGQYF. The covered CDR3 bases are TGTGCCTGGAGTGGACAGGGGGCGCGGGGT.

With regard to this clone: Sequencing ends 3 residues short of the CDR3 end; the germline J gene provides the rest. The rearrangement uses TRBV18 and TRBJ2-4; the D gene is possibly TRBD2 (6 bases). This CDR3 region has 15 residues. The germline CDR1 and CDR2 sequences are KGHSH and LQKENI. Partial CDR3 DNA: TGTGCCAGCTCGGTAGCGGACACCACTAACTATGGT. Translated: CASSVADTTNYG. The whole CDR3 sequence is CASSVADTTNYGQYF.

At least ten counts were recorded for this clone. The read ends 3 residues before the CDR3 terminus; that terminus is restored from the germline J gene. J is TRBJ2-4 and V is TRBV30; 9 bases align to TRBD2. Germline V gene sequence: CDR1 GTSNPN, CDR2 SVGIG (reference sequence). The CDR3 loop spans 15 amino acids. Trimming cost V 2 bases and J 6 bases; bases outside gene matches: 8. The CDR3 here is CAWSPIAGVGNIQYF. CDR3 DNA, as far as it was read: TGTGCCTGGAGTCCAATAGCGGGAGTGGGAAACATT.

This clone was recorded many times. The CDR3 goes on 3 residues after the read ends, and that part is filled in from the germline J gene. The chain employs TRBV19 and TRBJ2-3; 14 bases line up with TRBD2. The germline V gene encodes CDR1 LNHDA and CDR2 SQIVND (reference sequence). CDR3 length equals 16 residues. Losses at the gene ends were 4 bases for V and 5 bases for J; bases not matched to a gene: 5. CDR3 DNA (partial): TGTGCCAGTAGTAGGGGACTAGCGGGAGTTGGAGATACG. Translation: CASSRGLAGVGDT. The complete CDR3 reads CASSRGLAGVGDTQYF.

This clone was detected ten times or more. The chain's CDR3 is CASSEGQGTRYTF. CDR3 DNA (partial): TGTGCCAGCAGTGAGGGACAGGGAACCCGC. The V gene is TRBV6-1, the J gene TRBJ1-2; 9 bases match TRBD1. The read halts 3 residues ahead of the CDR3 end, with the missing end drawn from the germline J gene. Germline CDR1 is MNHNS and CDR2 is SASEGT. CDR3 length equals 13 residues.

This clone was seen many times. The read gets to within 3 residues of the CDR3 end, and the germline J gene fills in the rest. V gene TRBV10-2 combines with J gene TRBJ2-3; a weak D match, TRBD1 (5 bases). The germline V gene encodes CDR1 WSHSY and CDR2 SAAADI. This CDR3 region has 14 residues. The CDR3 bases that were read are TGCGCCACCGCTGAGATGACAGCCCAGTACTCG. Encoded protein: CATAEMTAQYS. The complete CDR3 protein is CATAEMTAQYSQYF.

This clone was observed many times. The read ends 3 residues shy of where the CDR3 ends; the end is completed using the germline J gene. The genes are TRBV5-1 and TRBJ2-3, with D maybe TRBD1 (6 bases). V shed 4 bases and J shed 0 bases, with 15 bases lying between them. The CDR3 totals 16 residues. Germline V CDR1 and CDR2: SGHRS, YFSETQ. The sequenced part of the CDR3 DNA is TGCGCCAGCAGCCCGCGAGGGGGAGCTAGCACAGATACG. Amino acids: CASSPRGGASTDT. The complete CDR3 protein is CASSPRGGASTDTQYF. Looking up the rest from reference TRBV5-1 and TRBJ2-3 gives the full variable domain: KAGVTQTPRYLIKTRGQQVTLSCSPISGHRSVSWYQQTPGQGLQFLFEYFSETQRNKGNFPGRFSGRQFSNSRSEMNVSTLELGDSALYLCASSPRGGASTDTQYFGPGTRLTVL.

This clone was observed many times. The CDR3 end lies 3 residues beyond the end of the read and is filled in from the germline J gene. This sequence joins TRBV5-6 and TRBJ2-7; TRBD1 matches at 7 bases. Trimming at V came to 3 bases and at J to 3 bases, leaving 9 bases not matched to a gene. The CDR3 is 15 amino acids. From germline, CDR1 is SGHDT and CDR2 YYEEEE. CDR3 residues: CASSSTRDSFYEQYF. The part of the CDR3 DNA that was read is TGTGCCAGCAGCTCAACCCGGGACAGCTTCTACGAG.

The sample holds many counts of this clone. With the read ending 3 residues before the CDR3 end, the germline J gene is used to fill in that end. The J gene is TRBJ1-1, the V gene TRBV7-3; D is possibly TRBD1 (5 bases). Germline V gene data show CDR1 as SGHTA and CDR2 as FQGTGA. Between the trimmed V and J ends, which lost 6 bases and 1 base, there was a span of 9 bases. This CDR3 has 13 amino acids. The CDR3 sequence is CASSRRGNTEAFF. The CDR3 DNA, read in part, is TGTGCCAGCAGTAGGAGGGGGAACACTGAA.

This clone turned up a few times. The sequenced fragment ends 3 residues before the CDR3 boundary, so the rest is inferred from the germline J gene. This chain uses TRBV30 with TRBJ2-5; 8 positions match TRBD2. Germline loops: CDR1 GTSNPN, CDR2 SVGIG (reference sequence). The junction had 18 bases not matched to a gene; V was cut back by 4 bases and J by 5 bases. The CDR3 has 17 residues. The CDR3 sequence: CAWTSDIRGGGIETQYF. Incomplete CDR3 DNA: TGTGCCTGGACCTCAGACATAAGGGGCGGGGGGATCGAGACC.

The sample holds many counts of this clone. From the germline J gene comes the end of the CDR3, since the read stops 3 residues before it. This rearrangement joins TRBV4-1 to TRBJ2-7; the match to TRBD2 covers 13 bases. The CDR3 has 17 amino acids. Germline assignment: CDR1 MGHRA and CDR2 YSYEKL. The ends lost 3 bases at V and 3 bases at J; junction bases unmatched: 8. The part of the CDR3 DNA that was read is TGCGCCAGCAGCCAGACACCCGGGACTAGCGGGATCTACGAG. Translation: CASSQTPGTSGIYE. The whole CDR3 protein is CASSQTPGTSGIYEQYF.

There are many counts of this clone. The read falls 3 residues short of the CDR3 end, and the missing part is taken from the germline J gene. The chain links TRBV10-3 to TRBJ2-1; 12 bases agree with TRBD2. CDR3 size: 13 residues. The V gene's germline CDR1 is ENHRY and CDR2 SYGVKD. J was trimmed by 8 bases and V by 6 bases; bases with no gene match: 2. The CDR3 bases that were read are TGTGCCATCAGGGGACTAGCGGGCGATGAG. Translation gives CAIRGLAGDE. The complete CDR3 reads CAIRGLAGDEQFF.

This clone was recorded at least ten times. The CDR3 here is CASRASGTGVTGELFF. The covered CDR3 bases are TGTGCCAGCAGGGCCTCCGGGACAGGGGTCACCGGGGAG. The gene calls are TRBV6-2 or TRBV6-3 and TRBJ2-2, with 10 bases lining up with TRBD1. The read gets to within 3 residues of the CDR3 end, and the germline J gene fills in the rest. The V segment lost 6 bases and the J segment 4 bases; nucleotides outside the gene matches: 8. CDR1 is MNHEY, CDR2 SVGEGT, per germline. The CDR3 runs to 16 residues.

This clone appeared many times. The read is 3 residues too short to cover the CDR3 end, so that end is filled in from the germline J gene. The J gene is TRBJ1-1, the V gene TRBV5-1; D not certain. Per germline, CDR1 SGHRS and CDR2 YFSETQ. The V end lost 7 bases, the J end lost 0 bases, and 13 bases lay between the germline ends. The CDR3 runs to 14 residues. CDR3 sequence reads: CASALDGVNTEAFF. The part of the CDR3 DNA that was read is TGCGCCAGCGCCTTGGACGGGGTGAACACTGAA.

This clone was seen ten or more times. The CDR3 is cut off 3 residues early in the read; its end comes from the germline J gene. The rearrangement links TRBV29-1 to TRBJ1-2; the match to TRBD1 covers 7 bases. Germline V lookup: CDR1 SQVTM, CDR2 ANQGSEA. This CDR3 comprises 13 residues. CDR3 bases read: TGCAGCGTTGAAGACCGACAGGGCGGCGGC. Its translation is CSVEDRQGGG. The whole CDR3 sequence reads CSVEDRQGGGYTF.

This clone was picked up many times. The sequenced part of the CDR3 DNA is TGTGCCTGGAGTTCCGCGCAGGACGAG. Amino acid sequence: CAWSSAQDE. The full CDR3 protein reads CAWSSAQDEQYF. The genes are TRBV30 and TRBJ2-7; D is unresolved. The read finishes 3 residues shy of the CDR3 end, and the germline J gene is used to complete it. CDR3 length: 12 residues. Trimming stripped 2 bases from V and 5 bases from J, with 10 bases between. Looked up from germline, CDR1 is GTSNPN and CDR2 is SVGIG (reference sequence).

This clone was observed many times. The missing CDR3 end, 3 residues past where the read stops, is filled in from the germline J gene. V gene TRBV2 combines with J gene TRBJ1-1; 7 bases are a match to TRBD1. Germline CDR1 SNHLY, CDR2 FYNNEI. The CDR3 covers 13 residues. The CDR3 is CASSADRPGGAFF. Partial CDR3 DNA: TGTGCCAGCAGCGCGGACAGGCCCGGGGGA.

This clone was seen many times. The observed sequence ends 3 residues before the CDR3 terminus, with the missing tail filled in from the germline J gene. This sequence joins TRBV3-1 (or the pseudogene TRBV3-2) and TRBJ2-7, with D hard to call. The V gene lost 2 bases and the J gene lost 3 bases, with 2 bases spanning the gap. CDR1 and CDR2 from the germline V gene are LGHDT and YNNKEL (reference sequence). This CDR3 is 11 amino acids long. The CDR3 loop reads CASSQLYEQYF. The covered CDR3 bases are TGTGCCAGCAGCCAACTCTACGAG.

Many counts were recorded for this clone. The CDR3 end falls 3 residues outside the read, so it is completed with the germline J gene. The V gene is TRBV4-2, the J gene TRBJ2-3, with D possibly TRBD2 on 6 matching bases. The V gene lost 4 bases and the J gene lost 2 bases, with 16 bases spanning the gap. CDR1 LGHNA and CDR2 YNFKEQ come from the germline V gene. The CDR3 covers 16 residues. The sequenced part of the CDR3 DNA is TGTGCCAGCAGCCCGAACGCGGGACTTACCACAGATACG. This gives the protein CASSPNAGLTTDT. The whole CDR3 protein is CASSPNAGLTTDTQYF.

This clone was observed at least ten times. The read gets to within 3 residues of the CDR3 end, and the germline J gene fills in the rest. The chain joins TRBV10-3 to TRBJ1-2, with D maybe TRBD1 (5 bases). The CDR3 length is 16 residues. Per germline, CDR1 ENHRY and CDR2 SYGVKD. Trimming took 2 bases from V and 1 from J, leaving 14 bases between them. Here the CDR3 reads CAISEPGEFGNYGYTF. The CDR3 bases that were read are TGTGCCATCAGTGAGCCGGGGGAATTTGGTAACTATGGC.

This clone was counted at least ten times. The read is 3 residues too short to cover the CDR3 end, so that end is filled in from the germline J gene. The chain combines TRBV28 with TRBJ2-7; D is ambiguous. The germline V gene encodes CDR1 MDHEN and CDR2 SYDVKM. V was trimmed by 1 base and J by 5 bases, leaving 9 bases between them. There are 13 residues in the CDR3. The chain's CDR3 is CASSLSGRHEQYF. The CDR3 DNA, read in part, is TGTGCCAGCAGTTTATCCGGCAGGCACGAG.

This clone was counted at least ten times. With the read ending 3 residues before the CDR3 end, the germline J gene is used to fill in that end. The chain is built from TRBV5-1 and TRBJ2-2, with TRBD2 matching 11 bases. V shed 4 bases, J shed 5 bases, and the junction held 4 bases outside the gene matches. Germline V gives CDR1 SGHRS, CDR2 YFSETQ. The CDR3 is 15 residues long. Partial CDR3 DNA: TGCGCCAGCAGCCCCGGACTAGCGGGTACCGGGGAG. It codes for CASSPGLAGTGE. The complete CDR3 sequence is CASSPGLAGTGELFF.

This clone was counted at least ten times. The CDR3 sequence: CSVAGGGFETQYF. CDR3 bases read: TGCAGCGTTGCTGGCGGGGGGTTTGAGACC. The chain joins TRBV29-1 to TRBJ2-5, with TRBD2 identical over 8 bases. The read terminates 3 residues before the CDR3 end, so the remaining end is supplied by the germline J gene. Germline CDR1 SQVTM, CDR2 ANQGSEA. With V trimmed by 4 bases and J by 5 bases, 6 bases remained unmatched. The length of the CDR3 is 13 residues.

This clone came up many times. Read coverage stops 3 residues before the CDR3 terminus; the germline J gene supplies the remainder. The chain combines TRBV5-4 with TRBJ2-3; D is uncertain. Germline loops: CDR1 SGHNT, CDR2 YYREEE (reference sequence). V was shortened by 1 base and J by 1 base, with 4 bases between the two germline ends. The CDR3 has 13 amino acids. The part of the CDR3 DNA that was read is TGTGCCAGCAGCTTGCCGGGCACAGATACG. Its protein product is CASSLPGTDT. The whole CDR3 sequence is CASSLPGTDTQYF.

The CDR3 DNA, read in part, is TGTGCCAGCAGGGACAGTACCAATCAGCCC. Protein: CASRDSTNQP. The entire CDR3 protein reads CASRDSTNQPQHF. The rearrangement links TRBV25-1 to TRBJ1-5; tentatively, D is TRBD1 (6 bases). The sequenced fragment ends 3 residues before the CDR3 boundary, so the rest is inferred from the germline J gene. Trimming took off 6 bases at V and 3 bases at J, with 9 bases between the two ends. The CDR3 length is 13 residues. Germline CDR1 reads MGHDK; CDR2 reads SYGVNS.

This clone was counted many times. CDR3 loop: CAWSEGNYGYTF. Partial CDR3 DNA: TGTGCCTGGAGTGAAGGGAACTATGGC. This chain connects TRBV30 to TRBJ1-2; D not certain. The observed sequence ends 3 residues before the CDR3 terminus, with the missing tail filled in from the germline J gene. V dropped 1 base and J dropped 2 bases, with 5 bases sitting between them. Germline V CDR1 and CDR2: GTSNPN, SVGIG (reference sequence). The CDR3 sequence is 12 residues long.